The next 29 T cell receptor beta chains were all read from a single sample in a study of blood T cell repertoires in COVID-19. Generated by immunoSEQ multiplex PCR, the TCRdb table keeps only in-frame clones and is missing some. The sample has 200,000 to 300,000 clones; approximately 85% are singletons. Sequencing was done on a sample of peripheral blood. Every receptor here comes from a man between 45 and 60 years old with COVID-19, enrolled during active disease.

CDR3 amino acids: CASSPGGGNYEQYF. The CDR3 region has the DNA TGTGCCAGCAGCCCGGGCGGGGGGAATTACGAGCAGTACTTC. The V gene is TRBV9, the J gene TRBJ2-7; 8 nucleotides align to TRBD2. Germline CDR1 and CDR2: SGDLS and YYNGEE. CDR3 length: 14 amino acids. The V and J ends lost 4 bases and 4 bases, in that order; junction bases with no gene match: 7.

A single count supports this clone. The chain is built from TRBV29-1 and TRBJ2-7; D is uncertain. Per germline, CDR1 SQVTM and CDR2 ANQGSEA. V was shortened by 3 bases and J by 2 bases, with 8 bases between the two germline ends. The CDR3 has 12 amino acids. In DNA, the CDR3 is TGCAGCGTTGAGCTATCAACCTACGAGCAGTACTTC. It is translated as CSVELSTYEQYF.

This clone was counted a few times. The chain employs TRBV10-3 and TRBJ2-2; D gene uncertain. V was shortened by 3 bases and J by 3 bases, with 11 bases between the two germline ends. Looked up from germline, CDR1 is ENHRY and CDR2 is SYGVKD. The CDR3 runs to 15 residues. The CDR3 bases are TGTGCCATCAGTGATTCCGTCAGTTACACCGGGGAGCTGTTTTTT. Its translation: CAISDSVSYTGELFF.

This chain joins TRBV4-3 and TRBJ1-1; maybe TRBD1 (6 bases). Trimming pared 3 bases from V and 0 bases from J, leaving 11 bases between. The CDR3 contains 15 residues. CDR1 is LGHNA, CDR2 YSLEER, per germline. CDR3 amino acids: CASSHADRLNTEAFF. Here the CDR3 DNA reads TGCGCCAGCAGCCACGCGGACAGACTGAACACTGAAGCTTTCTTT.

The chain has TRBV6-5 and TRBJ2-1; TRBD2 agrees at 9 bases. The CDR3 contains 16 residues. Per the germline V gene, CDR1 is MNHEY and CDR2 is SVGAGI. V dropped 2 bases and J dropped 3; count of bases not matched to a gene: 5. In DNA form, the CDR3 reads TGTGCCAGCAGTTACGGGGTAGCGGGGGACTACAATGAGCAGTTCTTC. Protein: CASSYGVAGDYNEQFF.

The CDR3 nucleotides are TGTGCCAGCAGCCAACAGGGGGCAAGGGGTGAAGCTTTCTTT. Amino acids: CASSQQGARGEAFF. The chain recombines TRBV3-1 (or the pseudogene TRBV3-2) with TRBJ1-1; 8 positions match TRBD1. The CDR3 has 14 amino acids. V lost 2 bases and J lost 7; bases outside the gene matches: 6. Germline-derived CDR1 and CDR2 are LGHDT and YNNKEL (reference sequence).

J is TRBJ1-5 and V is TRBV14; D not certain. This CDR3 comprises 13 residues. Germline V gene lookup returns CDR1 SGHDN and CDR2 FVKESK. V was clipped by 5 bases and J by 6 bases, with 11 bases between them. The CDR3 DNA sequence: TGTGCCAGCAGCGCCGGGTGGAGTCAGCCCCAGCATTTT. Protein: CASSAGWSQPQHF. The full variable domain, completed using reference TRBV14 and TRBJ1-5, is EAGVTQFPSHSVIEKGQTVTLRCDPISGHDNLYWYRRVMGKEIKFLLHFVKESKQDESGMPNNRFLAERTGGTYSTLKVQPAELEDSGVYFCASSAGWSQPQHFGDGTRLSIL.

This clone was detected only a few times. The chain carries TRBV3-1 (or the pseudogene TRBV3-2) and TRBJ2-2; no clear D. In germline, CDR1 is LGHDT, CDR2 YNNKEL (reference sequence). The CDR3 runs to 11 residues. V lost 1 base and J lost 8, with 2 bases in between. CDR3 DNA: TGTGCCAGCAGCCAAGCTGGGGAGCTGTTTTTT. This encodes CASSQAGELFF.

The V gene is TRBV5-8, the J gene TRBJ1-1, with D unresolved. The V end was cut by 3 bases, the J end by 3 bases, with 12 bases between. The CDR3 length is 14 residues. Germline assignment: CDR1 SGHTS and CDR2 YDEGEE. CDR3 in DNA: TGTGCCAGCAGCTACACACAGAAATACACTGAAGCTTTCTTT. This sequence encodes CASSYTQKYTEAFF.

V usage is TRBV6-2 or TRBV6-3 and J usage is TRBJ2-7; 7 positions agree with TRBD2. The CDR3 has 15 amino acids. J lost 0 bases, V lost 2 bases, and 4 bases had no gene match. The germline V gene has CDR1 MNHEY and CDR2 SVGEGT. CDR3 amino acids: CASSYKGLSSYEQYF. The CDR3 DNA reads TGTGCCAGCAGTTACAAGGGACTAAGCTCCTACGAGCAGTACTTC.

The chain carries TRBV9 and TRBJ2-1; a weak D match, TRBD1 (6 bases). This CDR3 is built from 15 residues. Germline lookup yields CDR1 SGDLS and CDR2 YYNGEE. V lost 0 bases and J lost 4, with 11 bases in between. The CDR3 is CASSVATGQYNEQFF. CDR3 coding DNA: TGTGCCAGCAGCGTAGCTACGGGACAATACAATGAGCAGTTCTTC. The full variable domain, with the rest looked up from reference TRBV9 and TRBJ2-1, is DSGVTQTPKHLITATGQRVTLRCSPRSGDLSVYWYQQSLDQGLQFLIQYYNGEERAKGNILERFSAQQFPDLHSELNLSSLELGDSALYFCASSVATGQYNEQFFGPGTRLTVL.

The chain is built from TRBV12-3 or TRBV12-4 and TRBJ2-7, with D hard to call. The CDR3 contains 11 residues. The ends were cut back, 6 bases at V and 6 bases at J, with 9 bases in the middle. CDR3 residues: CASRGGPEQYF. The DNA for the CDR3 is TGTGCCAGCAGGGGTGGGCCCGAGCAGTACTTC.

The V gene is TRBV5-8, the J gene TRBJ2-3, with 10 positions matching TRBD2. Germline values: CDR1 SGHTS, CDR2 YDEGEE. V lost 0 bases, J lost 0 bases, and 4 bases stayed unmatched. This CDR3 is 17 amino acids long. CDR3 coding DNA: TGTGCCAGCAGCTTGGCACTAGCGGGGCCTAGCACAGATACGCAGTATTTT. This gives the protein CASSLALAGPSTDTQYF.

The chain employs TRBV9 and TRBJ1-2, with D hard to call. CDR3 size: 13 residues. V gave up 2 bases and J gave up 1 base, with 6 bases separating them. Germline V gene sequence: CDR1 SGDLS, CDR2 YYNGEE. CDR3 in amino acids: CASSVQFNYGYTF. The CDR3 region has the DNA TGTGCCAGCAGCGTTCAATTTAACTATGGCTACACCTTC. The full variable domain, completed using reference TRBV9 and TRBJ1-2, is DSGVTQTPKHLITATGQRVTLRCSPRSGDLSVYWYQQSLDQGLQFLIQYYNGEERAKGNILERFSAQQFPDLHSELNLSSLELGDSALYFCASSVQFNYGYTFGSGTRLTVV.

This rearrangement joins TRBV5-6 to TRBJ2-2; 9 bases line up with TRBD2. V shed 5 bases and J 5 bases; nucleotides not matched to a gene: 10. This CDR3 is 16 amino acids long. Germline loops: CDR1 SGHDT, CDR2 YYEEEE. The CDR3 DNA sequence: TGTGCCAGCAGTTGGCTTAGCGGGGGAGGTACCGGGGAGCTGTTTTTT. It yields the protein CASSWLSGGGTGELFF.

V usage is TRBV5-1 and J usage is TRBJ1-2; TRBD1 might be the D (6 bases). CDR1 SGHRS and CDR2 YFSETQ come from the germline V gene. V lost 2 bases and J lost 0, with 11 bases in between. The CDR3 extends over 15 amino acids. The CDR3 loop reads CASSLSGTSNYGYTF. The CDR3, as DNA: TGCGCCAGCAGCTTATCCGGGACATCTAACTATGGCTACACCTTC. Full variable domain (outside the CDR3, taken from reference TRBV5-1 and TRBJ1-2): KAGVTQTPRYLIKTRGQQVTLSCSPISGHRSVSWYQQTPGQGLQFLFEYFSETQRNKGNFPGRFSGRQFSNSRSEMNVSTLELGDSALYLCASSLSGTSNYGYTFGSGTRLTVV.

This clone has a handful of counts. Here the CDR3 DNA reads TGTGCCAGCAGCTTAGTGGGGTTTCTGACAGCCGACTACGAGCAGTACTTC. It specifies CASSLVGFLTADYEQYF. This rearrangement joins TRBV11-2 to TRBJ2-7; TRBD1 might be the D (5 bases). V was trimmed by 1 base and J by 3 bases, leaving 19 bases between them. Germline CDR1 reads SGHAT; CDR2 reads FQNNGV. CDR3 size: 17 residues.

The V and J genes are TRBV4-1 and TRBJ1-5; D is unresolved. The V and J ends lost 2 bases and 6 bases respectively, with 8 bases between them. CDR1 is MGHRA, CDR2 YSYEKL, per germline. This CDR3 spans 13 amino acids. CDR3: CASSQWFGQPQHF. CDR3 DNA: TGCGCCAGCAGCCAATGGTTCGGTCAGCCCCAGCATTTT.

This clone showed up just a few times. V usage is TRBV19 and J usage is TRBJ1-4; D gene uncertain. Germline V gives CDR1 LNHDA, CDR2 SQIVND (reference sequence). V lost 5 bases and J 4 bases, leaving 5 bases between the germline ends. The CDR3 has 12 amino acids. CDR3 sequence: CASSPRNEKLFF. In nucleotides, the CDR3 is TGTGCCAGTAGTCCCCGTAATGAAAAACTGTTTTTT.

This rearrangement joins TRBV6-1 to TRBJ2-2; no clear D gene. V shed 3 bases and J shed 5 bases, with 13 bases lying between them. Germline CDR1 and CDR2: MNHNS and SASEGT. The CDR3 covers 15 residues. The CDR3 protein is CASSEMTQRTGELFF. CDR3 nucleotide sequence: TGTGCCAGCAGTGAGATGACCCAGAGGACCGGGGAGCTGTTTTTT.

The DNA for the CDR3 is TGCGCCAGCAGCCAAGAAAACGGGAACAGAGGGAGCAATCAGCCCCAGCATTTT. Amino acids: CASSQENGNRGSNQPQHF. The chain employs TRBV4-1 and TRBJ1-5; D not certain. V lost 0 bases, J lost 1 base, and 16 bases lay in between. CDR1 is MGHRA, CDR2 YSYEKL, per germline. The CDR3 spans 18 residues.

This clone has only a few counts. J is TRBJ1-2 and V is TRBV5-4, with 8 bases matching TRBD1. This CDR3 is 16 amino acids long. Germline lookup yields CDR1 SGHNT and CDR2 YYREEE (reference sequence). With 2 bases clipped from V and 4 bases from J, the junction kept 10 bases outside the gene matches. The DNA for the CDR3 is TGTGCCAGCAGCTTCAGTTCAGGGGGCGCGGGCTATGGCTACACCTTC. This translates into CASSFSSGGAGYGYTF.

V is TRBV5-1 and J is TRBJ2-5, with a weak D call TRBD1 (5 bases). CDR3 length: 13 amino acids. The germline V gene encodes CDR1 SGHRS and CDR2 YFSETQ. V lost 5 bases to trimming and J lost 2 bases, with 10 bases between them. Here the CDR3 DNA reads TGCGCCAGCAGTCGACAGCCTCAAGAGACCCAGTACTTC. Protein: CASSRQPQETQYF.

A single count supports this clone. The chain employs TRBV15 and TRBJ1-5; the D gene is possibly TRBD1 (5 bases). This CDR3 comprises 15 residues. Trimming removed 2 bases at V and 4 bases at J, with 12 bases between. The germline CDR1 and CDR2 sequences are LNHNV and YYDKDF (reference sequence). The CDR3 loop reads CATSRTRQINQPQHF. The CDR3 nucleotides are TGTGCCACCAGCAGAACTCGACAGATTAATCAGCCCCAGCATTTT.

This clone was seen only a few times. V and J are TRBV19 and TRBJ1-1; no clear D gene. Germline CDR1 LNHDA, CDR2 SQIVND (reference sequence). Trimming pared 8 bases from V and 3 bases from J, leaving 7 bases between. The CDR3 totals 11 residues. CDR3 DNA: TGTGCCAGTGCGTATTACACTGAAGCTTTCTTT. As protein: CASAYYTEAFF.

A single count supports this clone. V and J are TRBV4-3 and TRBJ2-3; 11 nucleotides agree with TRBD1. The germline gives CDR1 LGHNA, CDR2 YSLEER. The CDR3 runs 17 residues. After removal of 4 bases from V and 4 bases from J, the junction contained 10 bases not matched to a gene. The DNA of the CDR3 is TGCGCCAGCAGCCCGGACCCGGGACAGGGGGGTCCAGATACGCAGTATTTT. This gives the protein CASSPDPGQGGPDTQYF.

For this clone: Relative to the germline gene, one junction end is altered; a read error may explain this. The chain joins TRBV5-1 to TRBJ2-3; tentatively, D is TRBD2 (5 bases). The CDR3 is made up of 13 amino acids. Per the germline V gene, CDR1 is SGHRS and CDR2 is YFSETQ. The CDR3 here is CASSLVEVSRKSF. The DNA of the CDR3 is TGCGCCAGCAGCTTGGTGGAGGTTAGCCGCAAGAGTTTT. Combining the CDR3 with reference TRBV5-1 and TRBJ2-3 gives the whole variable domain KAGVTQTPRYLIKTRGQQVTLSCSPISGHRSVSWYQQTPGQGLQFLFEYFSETQRNKGNFPGRFSGRQFSNSRSEMNVSTLELGDSALYLCASSLVEVSRKSFGPGTRLTVL.

The chain couples TRBV28 to TRBJ2-3; 7 bases map to TRBD2. V shed 2 bases, J shed 2 bases, and the junction held 4 bases outside the gene matches. Germline loops: CDR1 MDHEN, CDR2 SYDVKM. The CDR3 length is 15 residues. CDR3 coding DNA: TGTGCCAGCAGTTTAGGGGGAGGGCCCACAGATACGCAGTATTTT. This gives the protein CASSLGGGPTDTQYF.

The chain recombines TRBV19 with TRBJ1-2, with 10 positions matching TRBD1. V was pared by 6 bases and J by 5 bases, with 6 bases of the junction left unmatched. CDR1 is LNHDA, CDR2 SQIVND, per germline (reference sequence). This CDR3 has 14 residues. The CDR3 here is CASRTGQGTYGYTF. The CDR3 nucleotides are TGTGCCAGTAGAACGGGACAGGGGACGTATGGCTACACCTTC.